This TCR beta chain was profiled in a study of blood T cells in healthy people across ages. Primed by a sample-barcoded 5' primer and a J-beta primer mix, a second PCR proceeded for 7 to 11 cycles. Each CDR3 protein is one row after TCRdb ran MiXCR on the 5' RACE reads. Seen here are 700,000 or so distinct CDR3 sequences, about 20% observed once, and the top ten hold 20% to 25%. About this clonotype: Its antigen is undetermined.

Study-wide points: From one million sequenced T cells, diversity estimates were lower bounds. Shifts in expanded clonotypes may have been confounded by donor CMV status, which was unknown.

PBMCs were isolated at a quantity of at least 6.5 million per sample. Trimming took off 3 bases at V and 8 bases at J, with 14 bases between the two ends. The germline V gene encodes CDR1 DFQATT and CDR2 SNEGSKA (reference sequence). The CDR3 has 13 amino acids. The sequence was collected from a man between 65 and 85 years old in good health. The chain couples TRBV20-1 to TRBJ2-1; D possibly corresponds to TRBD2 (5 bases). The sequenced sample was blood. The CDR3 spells CSARGASRDEQFF. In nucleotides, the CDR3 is TGCAGTGCTAGGGGAGCTAGCCGGGATGAGCAGTTCTTC.